This T cell receptor beta chain came from a study of graft-versus-host responses after intestinal transplantation (dated by TCRdb to the early 2020s). About the full investigation: The transplants that recipients got were multivisceral, liver-intestinal, or isolated intestinal. After intestinal transplantation, graft-versus-host and host-versus-graft alloreactive T cell clones were followed in the graft, circulation and bone marrow using bulk TCR-beta CDR3 sequencing. Donor T cell macrochimerism was defined as a peak of at least 4% donor T cells among recipient peripheral blood mononuclear cells. Samples from a few later patients were sequenced in-house on an Illumina MiSeq with MiXCR processing rather than by the commercial service. Every recipient was given anti-thymocyte globulin induction, followed by approximately 3 years of maintenance tacrolimus and steroids. Alloreactive clones were identified by sequencing pre-transplant mixed lymphocyte reaction products and comparing these products with unstimulated pre-transplant donor and recipient T cells. The cohort enrolled under 30 intestinal transplant recipients, one of whom was a retransplant, and a few patients without pretransplant specimens were excluded. The research as a whole found: The relatively low number and heterogeneity of intestinal transplant patients limited the conclusions. High GvH to HvG T cell clonal ratios were observed in the allografts of patients with donor T cell macrochimerism. GvH clones were detected in recipient bone marrow, and some of these GvH clones were observed earlier in ileal mucosa or blood, consistent with an intestinal mucosal origin. Peak levels of circulating GvH clones were associated with declines in HvG clones early after transplant.

Taken with the paper, the label for time point translates to: cells obtained before transplantation from donor or recipient. CD3+CD4+ and CD3+CD8+ populations were FACS-sorted from unstimulated pre-transplant donor and recipient cells taken from spleen or lymph nodes. V lost 4 bases and J lost 9 bases, and the count of bases not matched to a germline gene is 8. CDR1 and CDR2, looked up from the germline V gene (reference sequence), are MNHNY and SVGAGI. From the cysteine through the phenylalanine, the CDR3 covers 13 amino acids. Only the CDR3 portion is preserved as DNA: 39 bases, with reading frame beginning at the first base. The method was the immunoSEQ multiplex PCR assay. For most patients, genomic DNA was isolated using the Qiagen DNeasy Blood and Tissue Kit and was shipped frozen to Adaptive Biotechnologies for TCR sequencing. For most patients, high-throughput TCR-beta CDR3 sequencing of genomic DNA was performed by Adaptive Biotechnologies. The study's own analysis went as follows. Adaptive's ImmunoSEQ software supplied the TCR sequencing data for under 20 patients, while MiXCR and VDJtools were used to process a few other patients. CD4 versus CD8 sorting errors were corrected by removing sequences found in both subsets at a frequency ratio below 5:1. CDR3 nucleotide sequences shared between donor and recipient were removed because their origin could not be assigned. To be classed as alloreactive, a clone needed at least 2-fold expansion over unstimulated cells and a minimum CFSE-low frequency of 0.002% (template counts) or 0.001% (read counts). Mappable clones were those detected in sequenced pre-transplant spleen, lymph node, or MLR CFSE-low populations of the donor or recipient. The cumulative frequency of alloreactive clones was calculated as a percentage of all sequences, weighted by copy number. The source is immuneACCESS, and TCRdb retained only in-frame sequences with V and J called. Part of the clones is not carried over; for the studies checked, unresolved V genes explain less than half of this, and the remainder is unexplained. V and J calls and clone size follow that table, whereas D and trimming were derived from the DNA. Counted in this sample were about 100,000 clones; about 90% of them appeared once. The ten largest clones represent 0.9% of the sample.

This clone was recorded a few times. Its antigen is not yet known. No much larger clonotype is one base removed from it; base qualities were not supplied. The V and J segments used are TRBV6-6 and TRBJ2-7, with TRBD2 matching 8 junction bases. This TCR was recovered from a human donor who received an intestinal transplant. The material sequenced was unstimulated CD4+ T cells sorted from spleen or lymph node cells, taken before intestinal transplant. The CDR3 protein: CASSLGLVGTQYF. The nucleotide sequence reads as follows: TGTGCCAGCAGTTTGGGACTAGTGGGCACGCAGTACTTC.